These 26 T cell receptor beta chains were all obtained from the same sample, sequenced in a study of CD8+CD57+ T cells in acquired aplastic anemia. It was genomic DNA that served as the template for profiling TCR beta VDJ and CDR3. TCRdb reanalysed the reads using MiXCR and keeps one entry per CDR3 protein. The table includes roughly 290,000 distinct CDR3 sequences, approximately 57% detected once. It was patients with CD8+CD57+ cell expansion by flow cytometry who were chosen for sequencing. Sample: sorted CD4+, CD8+, or CD8+CD57+ T cells (not recorded which) from PBMCs. These receptors were taken from a human donor with aplastic anemia.

V usage is TRBV6-1 and J usage is TRBJ1-5; 7 bases map to TRBD1. This CDR3 is built from 15 residues. With V trimmed by 4 bases and J by 5 bases, 8 bases remained unmatched. Germline assignment: CDR1 MNHNS and CDR2 SASEGT. CDR3 loop: CASSADREYDQPQHF. The CDR3 DNA is TGTGCCAGCAGTGCAGACAGGGAATACGATCAGCCCCAGCATTTT.

The chain uses TRBV10-3 and TRBJ1-6; TRBD1 aligns across 7 bases. The CDR3 is 15 amino acids. V dropped 3 bases and J dropped 8; count of bases not matched to a gene: 7. Germline CDR1 ENHRY, CDR2 SYGVKD. CDR3 in amino acids: CAISEGDSPDSPLHF. CDR3 DNA: TGTGCCATCAGTGAAGGGGACAGTCCCGATTCACCCCTCCACTTT.

This clonotype has more than one count but fewer than ten. The rearrangement links TRBV20-1 to TRBJ1-2, with 9 bases fitting TRBD1. Looked up from germline, CDR1 is DFQATT and CDR2 is SNEGSKA (reference sequence). V trimming: 8 bases; J trimming: 1 base; junction bases outside the gene matches: 11. There are 15 residues in the CDR3. CDR3 bases: TGCAGTCCCAGACAGGGGGGAGGGAGTAACTATGGCTACACCTTC. Amino acids: CSPRQGGGSNYGYTF.

This clonotype was counted between two and nine times. The V gene is TRBV7-9, the J gene TRBJ1-2; 8 bases are shared with TRBD1. From germline, CDR1 is SEHNR and CDR2 FQNEAQ (reference sequence). Trimming at V came to 1 base and at J to 3 bases, leaving 7 bases not matched to a gene. The CDR3 runs 16 residues. DNA of the CDR3: TGTGCCAGCAGCTTAGGGTCGGGACAGGAGTACTATGGCTACACCTTC. Its translation: CASSLGSGQEYYGYTF.

The table lists this clonotype with many counts. The J gene is TRBJ2-1, the V gene TRBV2, with unresolved D. V was clipped by 4 bases and J by 0 bases, with 7 bases between them. The germline gives CDR1 SNHLY, CDR2 FYNNEI. This CDR3 spans 14 amino acids. CDR3 amino acids: CASSVARSYNEQFF. The CDR3 DNA sequence: TGTGCCAGCAGTGTAGCCCGCTCCTACAATGAGCAGTTCTTC.

This clonotype was seen repeatedly, ten times or more. The rearrangement links TRBV20-1 to TRBJ1-1; D not resolved. Germline CDR1 is DFQATT and CDR2 is SNEGSKA (reference sequence). The CDR3 spans 13 residues. V was shortened by 3 bases and J by 5 bases, with 13 bases between the two germline ends. This CDR3 reads CSARKVGGTEAFF. The CDR3 nucleotides read TGCAGTGCTAGGAAGGTCGGTGGGACTGAAGCTTTCTTT.

This clonotype has a count of ten or more. The V gene is TRBV28, the J gene TRBJ1-2, with unresolved D. Germline V gene sequence: CDR1 MDHEN, CDR2 SYDVKM. Between the trimmed V and J ends, which lost 4 bases and 7 bases, there was a span of 7 bases. The CDR3 has 11 amino acids. CDR3 nucleotides: TGTGCCAGCAGTTCTCACGTTGGCTACACCTTC. This encodes CASSSHVGYTF.

The chain recombines TRBV7-2 with TRBJ2-3; 9 bases agree with TRBD1. Germline assignment: CDR1 SGHTA and CDR2 FQGNSA. The CDR3 contains 14 residues. V lost 5 bases to trimming and J lost 9 bases; unmatched junction nucleotides: 9. The CDR3 spells CASSPRTGEDTQYF. The CDR3 DNA is TGTGCCAGCAGCCCACGGACAGGGGAGGACACGCAGTATTTT.

The chain carries TRBV12-3 or TRBV12-4 and TRBJ2-7; D is ambiguous. V was cut by 0 bases and J by 3 bases, with 6 bases left in between. The CDR3 has 13 amino acids. In DNA form, the CDR3 reads TGTGCCAGCAGTTTAGCGCAGCGCTACGAGCAGTACTTC. Protein: CASSLAQRYEQYF.

The chain combines TRBV12-3 or TRBV12-4 with TRBJ2-7; D remains ambiguous. CDR3 size: 13 residues. V shed 5 bases and J shed 2 bases, with 10 bases lying between them. CDR3 region: CASSLSVAYEQYF. The CDR3 region has the DNA TGTGCCAGCAGTCTCTCAGTAGCCTACGAGCAGTACTTC.

Only one count was recorded for this clonotype. The rearrangement joins TRBV11-2 to TRBJ2-7; D ambiguous. The germline V gene has CDR1 SGHAT and CDR2 FQNNGV. The CDR3 length is 11 residues. Between the trimmed V and J ends, which lost 3 bases and 7 bases, there was a span of 7 bases. The CDR3 region is CASSFREEQYF. The CDR3 nucleotides read TGTGCCAGCAGCTTTCGCGAGGAGCAGTACTTC.

The table lists this clonotype with many counts. The genes are TRBV12-5 and TRBJ2-6; possible D gene TRBD1, 5 bases. This CDR3 is 19 amino acids long. Germline lookup yields CDR1 LGHNT and CDR2 FRNRAP. Trimming took 2 bases from V and 0 from J, leaving 17 bases between them. The CDR3, as DNA: TGTGCTAGTGGTTTGTTCAGGGCCTTATCCCTCTCTGGGGCCAACGTCCTGACTTTC. This codes for CASGLFRALSLSGANVLTF.

The CDR3 nucleotides read TGCGCCAGCAGCTTGGAGACCTACAATGAGCAGTTCTTC. The encoded protein is CASSLETYNEQFF. J is TRBJ2-1 and V is TRBV5-1; the D is unclear. This CDR3 has 13 residues. V gave up 0 bases and J gave up 2 bases, with 3 bases separating them. CDR1 and CDR2 (germline): SGHRS, YFSETQ.

This clonotype was found many times. The rearrangement joins TRBV6-5 to TRBJ1-1; a possible D gene is TRBD1 (6 bases). Germline CDR1 reads MNHEY; CDR2 reads SVGAGI. The CDR3 is made up of 14 amino acids. V was cut by 5 bases and J by 2 bases, with 12 bases left in between. The CDR3 nucleotides are TGTGCCAGCAGTCTCAGGGGATTAAACACTGAAGCTTTCTTT. Residues: CASSLRGLNTEAFF.

This clonotype was detected ten times or more. The gene calls are TRBV30 and TRBJ2-7; TRBD1 matches at 7 bases. Germline V gene lookup returns CDR1 GTSNPN and CDR2 SVGIG (reference sequence). The CDR3 is made up of 14 amino acids. V was clipped by 2 bases and J by 6 bases; unmatched bases: 10. DNA for the CDR3: TGTGCCTGGAGTCAAAAAGGGGGCGGAGGCGAGCAGTACTTC. Protein: CAWSQKGGGGEQYF.

This chain uses TRBV29-1 with TRBJ1-5; D might be TRBD1 (5 bases). Per the germline V gene, CDR1 is SQVTM and CDR2 is ANQGSEA. This CDR3 comprises 14 residues. V dropped 6 bases and J dropped 4 bases, with 16 bases sitting between them. Here the CDR3 reads CSVTVPGGNQPQHF. CDR3 bases: TGCAGCGTCACCGTACCGGGGGGGAATCAGCCCCAGCATTTT. The variable domain in full, with the rest retrieved from reference TRBV29-1 and TRBJ1-5, is SAVISQKPSRDICQRGTSLTIQCQVDSQVTMMFWYRQQPGQSLTLIATANQGSEATYESGFVIDKFPISRPNLTFSTLTVSNMSPEDSSIYLCSVTVPGGNQPQHFGDGTRLSIL.

This chain uses TRBV12-3 or TRBV12-4 with TRBJ2-1; TRBD2 matches 7 bases. J was trimmed by 10 bases and V by 6 bases; bases with no gene match: 3. The CDR3 runs to 11 residues. The CDR3, as DNA: TGTGCCAGCAGCCCAGCGGGGGAGCAGTTCTTC. As protein: CASSPAGEQFF.

J is TRBJ1-2 and V is TRBV9, with D possibly matching TRBD1 (6 bases). Trimming took 4 bases from V and 4 from J, leaving 20 bases between them. Germline V CDR1 and CDR2: SGDLS, YYNGEE. The CDR3 contains 16 residues. CDR3 nucleotides: TGTGCCAGCAGCCCCTCCGGGGGCAGGGGCGTCTATGGCTACACCTTC. This sequence encodes CASSPSGGRGVYGYTF.

The chain combines TRBV25-1 with TRBJ2-7, with D unresolved. Trimming shortened V by 1 base and J by 2 bases, and 12 bases separated the two germline ends. This CDR3 comprises 15 residues. Germline V gene sequence: CDR1 MGHDK, CDR2 SYGVNS. The CDR3 loop reads CASSEWDRYTYEQYF. DNA for the CDR3: TGTGCCAGCAGTGAATGGGATCGTTACACCTACGAGCAGTACTTC.

This clonotype occurred once. The chain combines TRBV7-9 with TRBJ2-7, with TRBD2 matching 7 bases. The CDR3 has 13 residues. Per germline, CDR1 SEHNR and CDR2 FQNEAQ (reference sequence). Trimming at V came to 9 bases and at J to 0 bases, leaving 5 bases not matched to a gene. The CDR3 sequence is CASGGGSSYEQYF. In nucleotides, the CDR3 is TGTGCCAGTGGGGGGGGGAGCTCCTACGAGCAGTACTTC. Full variable domain (outside the CDR3, taken from reference TRBV7-9 and TRBJ2-7): DTGVSQNPRHKITKRGQNVTFRCDPISEHNRLYWYRQTLGQGPEFLTYFQNEAQLEKSRLLSDRFSAERPKGSFSTLEIQRTEQGDSAMYLCASGGGSSYEQYFGPGTRLTVT.

The chain couples TRBV2 to TRBJ2-7; D assignment may be TRBD1 or TRBD2 (6 bases each). V lost 7 bases and J 2 bases, leaving 15 bases between the germline ends. This CDR3 is 14 amino acids long. The V gene's germline CDR1 is SNHLY and CDR2 FYNNEI. CDR3 protein: CASKAEGGAYEQYF. CDR3 DNA: TGTGCCAGCAAAGCCGAGGGGGGAGCCTACGAGCAGTACTTC.

The J gene is TRBJ2-1, the V gene TRBV20-1, with TRBD2 matching over 10 bases. CDR3 length: 12 residues. Looked up from germline, CDR1 is DFQATT and CDR2 is SNEGSKA (reference sequence). With 6 bases clipped from V and 12 bases from J, the junction kept 8 bases outside the gene matches. The CDR3 region has the DNA TGCAGTGCAAAGCGGGGGGGAGATACGCAGTTCTTC. Residues: CSAKRGGDTQFF.

J is TRBJ1-5 and V is TRBV2, with 8 nucleotides matching TRBD1. The germline gives CDR1 SNHLY, CDR2 FYNNEI. The junction had 7 bases not matched to a gene; V was cut back by 5 bases and J by 4 bases. The CDR3 has 15 residues. The CDR3: CASSTGQAGNQPQHF. CDR3 DNA: TGTGCCAGCAGTACGGGACAGGCTGGGAATCAGCCCCAGCATTTT.

This clonotype was seen many times. The chain carries TRBV3-1 and TRBJ1-2, with D maybe TRBD1 (5 bases). CDR1 is LGHDT and CDR2 is YNNKEL in the germline V gene (reference sequence). Trimming removed 0 bases from V and 7 bases from J, with 12 bases in between. CDR3 length: 14 residues. As DNA, the CDR3 is TGTGCCAGCAGCCAAGAGGGCAGGAGGGGTGGCTACACCTTC. Translation gives CASSQEGRRGGYTF.

This clonotype was seen only a few times. The rearrangement joins TRBV2 to TRBJ2-7, with 11 nucleotides matching TRBD2. CDR1 and CDR2 from the germline V gene are SNHLY and FYNNEI. The CDR3 runs 15 residues. V lost 4 bases to trimming and J lost 8 bases; unmatched junction nucleotides: 10. CDR3 amino acids: CASSGLAGGPVQQYF. The CDR3, as DNA: TGTGCCAGCAGTGGCTTAGCGGGAGGGCCTGTACAGCAGTACTTC.

The chain is built from TRBV6-5 and TRBJ2-7; the match to TRBD1 covers 8 bases. This CDR3 is built from 16 residues. The germline V gene encodes CDR1 MNHEY and CDR2 SVGAGI. V was clipped by 0 bases and J by 0 bases; unmatched bases: 4. Here the CDR3 DNA reads TGTGCCAGCAGTTACTCTAAGGACAGGGTCTCCTACGAGCAGTACTTC. Translating it yields CASSYSKDRVSYEQYF.